The 29 T cell receptor beta chains presented below share a single source sample, sequenced in a study of T cell changes during pregnancy in multiple sclerosis. The data were produced by immunoSEQ multiplex PCR, yet TCRdb's version contains in-frame clones alone and is incomplete. The sample shows approximately 17,000 clones, 95% to 97% of them seen only once. Sequencing was performed on peripheral blood, taken in the third trimester of pregnancy. The receptors were gathered from a female donor with multiple sclerosis, enrolled in a pregnancy study.

In this sample, this clone turned up once. J is TRBJ1-1 and V is TRBV7-2; perhaps TRBD1 as D (6 bases). V was shortened by 1 base and J by 6 bases, with 12 bases between the two germline ends. CDR1 is SGHTA, CDR2 FQGNSA, per germline. CDR3 size: 14 residues. This chain's CDR3 is CASSLGDNPPEAFF. In DNA form, the CDR3 reads TGTGCCAGCAGCTTAGGGGACAACCCTCCTGAAGCTTTCTTT.

The V gene is TRBV7-9, the J gene TRBJ2-1, with TRBD1 matching over 10 bases. Germline lookup yields CDR1 SEHNR and CDR2 FQNEAQ (reference sequence). The trim removed 5 bases at V and 5 bases at J, leaving 3 bases unmatched. This CDR3 comprises 14 residues. For the CDR3, the DNA is TGTGCCAGCAGCCCGGGACAGGGGAACAATGAGCAGTTCTTC. Its protein is CASSPGQGNNEQFF.

V is TRBV7-9 and J is TRBJ1-1, with D unresolved. The ends were cut back, 2 bases at V and 0 bases at J, with 7 bases in the middle. The CDR3 spans 14 residues. Germline CDR1 SEHNR, CDR2 FQNEAQ (reference sequence). The CDR3 nucleotides read TGTGCCAGCAGCTTACCTGGAGTGAACACTGAAGCTTTCTTT. Protein: CASSLPGVNTEAFF.

This sequence joins TRBV15 and TRBJ2-2; tentative D call: TRBD1 (5 bases). This CDR3 is built from 15 residues. CDR1 is LNHNV and CDR2 is YYDKDF in the germline V gene (reference sequence). V was shortened by 0 bases and J by 2 bases, with 7 bases between the two germline ends. The CDR3 region is CATSRERTNTGELFF. The CDR3 region has the DNA TGTGCCACCAGCAGAGAGCGGACAAACACCGGGGAGCTGTTTTTT.

The rearrangement uses TRBV6-6 and TRBJ1-2; 11 bases are a match to TRBD1. V shed 10 bases, J shed 7 bases, and the junction held 17 bases outside the gene matches. Germline CDR1 reads MNHNY; CDR2 reads SVGAGI (reference sequence). The CDR3 has 16 amino acids. CDR3 residues: CATGGGTGGPPGGYTF. The CDR3, as DNA: TGTGCCACCGGAGGGGGGACAGGGGGACCCCCTGGTGGCTACACCTTC.

A single count supports this clone. The chain links TRBV7-2 to TRBJ2-3, with TRBD1 matching 9 bases. This CDR3 is 16 amino acids long. The junction had 3 bases not matched to a gene; V was cut back by 0 bases and J by 2 bases. Germline values: CDR1 SGHTA, CDR2 FQGNSA. CDR3 DNA sequence: TGTGCCAGCAGCTTAGCGGCACAGGGGGCCACAGATACGCAGTATTTT. This gives the protein CASSLAAQGATDTQYF.

The gene calls are TRBV18 and TRBJ2-3; TRBD1 matches 8 bases. This CDR3 has 18 amino acids. Germline CDR1 and CDR2: KGHSH and LQKENI. J gave up 5 bases and V 3 bases, and 16 bases lay outside the gene matches. This CDR3 is CASSPLPPATGGQDTQYF. The CDR3 bases are TGTGCCAGCTCACCTCTTCCGCCCGCTACAGGGGGACAAGATACGCAGTATTTT.

The chain links TRBV4-2 to TRBJ2-5; 7 nucleotides line up with TRBD2. CDR3 length equals 15 residues. Germline values: CDR1 LGHNA, CDR2 YNFKEQ. The V segment lost 4 bases and the J segment 2 bases; nucleotides outside the gene matches: 7. The CDR3 here is CASSPSGGRQETQYF. The CDR3 DNA sequence: TGTGCCAGCAGCCCCTCCGGGGGGAGGCAAGAGACCCAGTACTTC.

The chain links TRBV19 to TRBJ2-1; 14 bases map to TRBD2. Germline-derived CDR1 and CDR2 are LNHDA and SQIVND (reference sequence). With 7 bases clipped from V and 7 bases from J, the junction kept 15 bases outside the gene matches. The CDR3 runs to 18 residues. CDR3 region: CASIRGLAGGPGDNEQFF. The CDR3 nucleotides are TGTGCCAGTATCAGAGGACTAGCGGGAGGACCCGGTGATAATGAGCAGTTCTTC.

This rearrangement joins TRBV9 to TRBJ1-3; 7 bases map to TRBD1. The trim removed 4 bases at V and 0 bases at J, leaving 13 bases unmatched. The CDR3 sequence is 18 residues long. The V gene's germline CDR1 is SGDLS and CDR2 YYNGEE. CDR3 DNA: TGTGCCAGCAGCTTTGGGGACAGCCTTAACCCCTCTGGAAACACCATATATTTT. Translated, it gives CASSFGDSLNPSGNTIYF.

The gene calls are TRBV7-8 and TRBJ2-7; 10 bases are shared with TRBD1. Trimming cost V 8 bases and J 2 bases; bases outside gene matches: 9. The germline gives CDR1 SGHVS, CDR2 FQNEAQ. This CDR3 is 15 amino acids long. CDR3 sequence (DNA): TGTGCCAGCGAGAGGAGGACAGGGGGTCCCTACGAGCAGTACTTC. Amino acid sequence: CASERRTGGPYEQYF.

V is TRBV11-2 and J is TRBJ2-7; TRBD2 matches 8 bases. This CDR3 comprises 15 residues. The ends lost 0 bases at V and 2 bases at J; junction bases unmatched: 3. Germline V lookup: CDR1 SGHAT, CDR2 FQNNGV. In DNA, the CDR3 is TGTGCCAGCAGCTTAGAAACACTAGCGGCCTACGAGCAGTACTTC. This translates into CASSLETLAAYEQYF.

The rearrangement joins TRBV4-3 to TRBJ2-5, with 8 bases matching TRBD2. V trimming: 4 bases; J trimming: 4 bases; junction bases outside the gene matches: 2. CDR3 length: 13 amino acids. The germline V gene encodes CDR1 LGHNA and CDR2 YSLEER. CDR3 nucleotide sequence: TGCGCCAGCAGCCCGGGGGGGCGAGAGACCCAGTACTTC. Translating it yields CASSPGGRETQYF.

This chain links TRBV5-1 with TRBJ2-3; D might be TRBD2 (5 bases). CDR1 is SGHRS and CDR2 is YFSETQ in the germline V gene. The length of the CDR3 is 14 residues. Trimming took off 4 bases at V and 2 bases at J, with 11 bases between the two ends. CDR3 sequence: CASSAGGPTDTQYF. Written as DNA, the CDR3 is TGCGCCAGCAGCGCAGGCGGGCCCACAGATACGCAGTATTTT.

V gene TRBV28 combines with J gene TRBJ2-7; 8 nucleotides match TRBD1. V lost 7 bases to trimming and J lost 3 bases; unmatched junction nucleotides: 8. Germline assignment: CDR1 MDHEN and CDR2 SYDVKM. CDR3 size: 14 residues. The chain's CDR3 is CASTYRDRYYEQYF. The DNA for the CDR3 is TGTGCCAGCACCTACCGGGACAGGTACTACGAGCAGTACTTC.

The chain carries TRBV5-4 and TRBJ2-7; 9 bases agree with TRBD1. The CDR3 extends over 16 amino acids. Germline loops: CDR1 SGHNT, CDR2 YYREEE (reference sequence). Germline trimming cut 2 bases from V and 1 base from J; bases unmatched to any gene: 7. This CDR3 is CASSFPGTGLSYEQYF. CDR3 DNA sequence: TGTGCCAGCAGCTTCCCCGGGACAGGGCTGTCCTACGAGCAGTACTTC.

The chain employs TRBV4-1 and TRBJ2-7; TRBD1 agrees at 12 bases. The CDR3 has 16 residues. The germline V gene encodes CDR1 MGHRA and CDR2 YSYEKL. The V segment lost 4 bases and the J segment 5 bases; nucleotides outside the gene matches: 9. The CDR3 loop is CASSPVLGTGGDEQYF. The CDR3 nucleotides are TGCGCCAGCAGCCCCGTACTAGGGACAGGGGGCGACGAGCAGTACTTC.

This rearrangement joins TRBV29-1 to TRBJ1-3; 10 nucleotides line up with TRBD1. CDR1 is SQVTM and CDR2 is ANQGSEA in the germline V gene. The CDR3 spans 15 residues. Germline trimming cut 7 bases from V and 0 bases from J; bases unmatched to any gene: 6. The CDR3 sequence: CSARDRGRSGNTIYF. CDR3 bases: TGCAGCGCCCGGGACAGGGGACGCTCTGGAAACACCATATATTTT.

The J gene is TRBJ1-3, the V gene TRBV18; D unresolved. Trimming removed 0 bases from V and 2 bases from J, with 8 bases in between. Germline V gives CDR1 KGHSH, CDR2 LQKENI. The CDR3 sequence is 15 residues long. This chain's CDR3 is CASSPPRVTGNTIYF. CDR3 sequence (DNA): TGTGCCAGCTCACCACCGCGGGTAACTGGAAACACCATATATTTT.

The rearrangement uses TRBV5-4 and TRBJ2-2; tentatively, D is TRBD1 (5 bases). Trimming stripped 0 bases from V and 5 bases from J, with 11 bases between. The CDR3 loop spans 15 amino acids. The germline CDR1 and CDR2 sequences are SGHNT and YYREEE (reference sequence). CDR3 loop: CASSLGPGKTGELFF. The CDR3 DNA is TGTGCCAGCAGCTTGGGGCCAGGGAAGACCGGGGAGCTGTTTTTT.

The chain recombines TRBV4-2 with TRBJ1-1; D unresolved. The CDR3 is 16 amino acids. Germline V CDR1 and CDR2: LGHNA, YNFKEQ. With 5 bases removed from V and 2 bases from J, the gap between germline ends came to 18 bases. The CDR3 loop is CASSTPHSKINTEAFF. CDR3 sequence (DNA): TGTGCCAGCAGCACCCCCCACAGCAAAATAAACACTGAAGCTTTCTTT.

The chain uses TRBV28 and TRBJ2-7; weak D call: TRBD1 (6 bases). Between the trimmed V and J ends, which lost 11 bases and 1 base, there was a span of 12 bases. CDR1 and CDR2 from the germline V gene are MDHEN and SYDVKM. This CDR3 contains 12 residues. The chain's CDR3 is CAGSDSSYEQYF. The DNA of the CDR3 is TGTGCCGGATCGGACAGTTCCTACGAGCAGTACTTC. The variable domain in full, with the rest retrieved from reference TRBV28 and TRBJ2-7, is DVKVTQSSRYLVKRTGEKVFLECVQDMDHENMFWYRQDPGLGLRLIYFSYDVKMKEKGDIPEGYSVSREKKERFSLILESASTNQTSMYLCAGSDSSYEQYFGPGTRLTVT.

The rearrangement uses TRBV7-4 and TRBJ1-5; maybe TRBD1 (6 bases). The V and J ends lost 2 bases and 5 bases respectively, with 7 bases between them. CDR3 length: 13 amino acids. Germline values: CDR1 SGHVT, CDR2 SQSDAQ. The CDR3 spells CASSLQGYQPQHF. CDR3 sequence (DNA): TGTGCCAGCAGCTTACAGGGGTATCAGCCCCAGCATTTT.

V and J are TRBV5-1 and TRBJ2-7, with 7 bases identical to TRBD1. The CDR3 spans 14 residues. With V trimmed by 0 bases and J by 2 bases, 2 bases remained unmatched. Germline CDR1 SGHRS, CDR2 YFSETQ. CDR3 DNA sequence: TGCGCCAGCAGCTTGGGGGACAGTACCTACGAGCAGTACTTC. Amino acids: CASSLGDSTYEQYF.

This sequence joins TRBV7-3 and TRBJ2-3; D might be TRBD2 (6 bases). Germline CDR1 reads SGHTA; CDR2 reads FQGTGA. V lost 6 bases, J lost 3 bases, and 13 bases lay in between. CDR3 size: 14 residues. The CDR3 is CASSYNGGTDTQYF. In DNA form, the CDR3 reads TGTGCCAGCAGTTATAATGGGGGGACAGATACGCAGTATTTT.

The chain recombines TRBV30 with TRBJ1-2; a weak D match, TRBD1 (5 bases). Germline V gene lookup returns CDR1 GTSNPN and CDR2 SVGIG (reference sequence). This CDR3 region has 14 residues. V lost 6 bases to trimming and J lost 4 bases, with 18 bases between them. CDR3 in DNA: TGTGCCTGCACTCCGGGGGGGTTGGGCTATGGCTACACCTTC. Translation: CACTPGGLGYGYTF.

The chain joins TRBV7-7 to TRBJ2-7, with D maybe TRBD2 (7 bases). This CDR3 has 15 residues. Germline V lookup: CDR1 SSHAT, CDR2 FNYEAQ (reference sequence). Trimming took off 5 bases at V and 0 bases at J, with 14 bases between the two ends. The CDR3, as DNA: TGTGCCAGCAGCGTTGGGAGGGGGGACTCCTACGAGCAGTACTTC. Protein: CASSVGRGDSYEQYF.

The chain is built from TRBV18 and TRBJ1-3; unclear D gene. Trimming took off 3 bases at V and 1 base at J, with 13 bases between the two ends. The CDR3 has 16 residues. CDR1 and CDR2 (germline): KGHSH, LQKENI. CDR3 coding DNA: TGTGCCAGCTCACCGGTTTCCCGGGGATCTGGAAACACCATATATTTT. Amino acid sequence: CASSPVSRGSGNTIYF.

CDR3 sequence reads: CASSYGRTSGSYEQYF. CDR3 nucleotide sequence: TGTGCCAGCAGCTACGGGAGGACTAGCGGGTCCTACGAGCAGTACTTC. The genes are TRBV5-4 and TRBJ2-7; 11 bases align to TRBD2. In germline, CDR1 is SGHNT, CDR2 YYREEE (reference sequence). This CDR3 contains 16 residues. The J segment lost 1 base and the V segment lost 3 bases, leaving 6 bases of the junction unmatched.